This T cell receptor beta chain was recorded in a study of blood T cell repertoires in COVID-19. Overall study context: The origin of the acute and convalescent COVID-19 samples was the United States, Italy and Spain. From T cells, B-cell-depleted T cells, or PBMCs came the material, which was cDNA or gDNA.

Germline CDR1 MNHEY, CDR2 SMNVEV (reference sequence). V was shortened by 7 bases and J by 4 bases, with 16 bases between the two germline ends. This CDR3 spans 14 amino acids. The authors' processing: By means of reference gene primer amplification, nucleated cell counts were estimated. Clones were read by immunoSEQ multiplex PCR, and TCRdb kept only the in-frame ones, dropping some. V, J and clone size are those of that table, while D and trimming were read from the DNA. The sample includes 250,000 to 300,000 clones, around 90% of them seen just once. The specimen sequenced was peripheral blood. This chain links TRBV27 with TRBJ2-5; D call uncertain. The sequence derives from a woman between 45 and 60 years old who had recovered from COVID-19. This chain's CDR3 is CASKGTQARETQYF. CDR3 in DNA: TGTGCCAGCAAAGGCACCCAGGCCAGAGAGACCCAGTACTTC.